The entry that follows covers one TCR beta chain sequence. In this sample, this clonotype turned up once. Its antigen remains undetermined. Per-nucleotide qualities are absent, and no much larger clonotype sits a single base away. One read gives only weak evidence. This record belongs to a study of blood T cells in healthy people across ages (dated by TCRdb to about 2015). Looking at the study overall: In model experiments, template switching captured about one uniquely barcoded TCR beta cDNA molecule for every two T cells. The donors were divided into four age groups: young (average 16 years), middle-aged (approximately 39), aged (62) and long-lived (roughly 88). To avoid experimental bias, donors of different ages were spread randomly across the sequencing lanes. To track age-related changes in TCR beta repertoire diversity, the study relied on deep sequencing normalized with unique cDNA molecular identifiers. The study analyzed two additional independent replicas of 1 million unique cDNA reads from the same blood draw for two donors, one aged 18 to 30 and one aged 80 or older.

Findings and caveats that apply to the study as a whole: Observed TCR beta diversity correlated strongly with the percentage of naive T cells measured by flow cytometry. Compared with the aged group, the long-lived group had more naive CD4+ T cells, fewer expanded clones and increased TCR diversity, suggesting age selection. Observed TCR beta diversity per million T cells fell roughly linearly with age, and a significant reduction was already apparent by age about 36. Estimates of total diversity from one million sequenced T cells were regarded as lower bounds and underestimates. The CMV infection status of donors was not known, potentially confounding age-related changes in expanded clonotypes. Since profiling was done on bulk unsorted PBMCs, naive and antigen-experienced compartments could not be conclusively compared.

V drops 8 bases and J drops 3 bases, leaving 16 bases in between. CDR1 DFQATT and CDR2 SNEGSKA were looked up in the germline V gene (reference sequence). Spanning cysteine to phenylalanine, the CDR3 consists of 13 amino acids. Only CDR3 DNA is held: 39 bases, read in frame from base 1. Library preparation was by 5' RACE. Sequencer: Illumina HiSeq 2500. The second PCR ran for about 7 to 11 cycles and used a J-beta primer mix along with a sample-barcoded 5' primer. A template-switch 5' adaptor carrying 12 random nucleotides introduced a unique molecular identifier onto each TCR beta cDNA molecule. Each sample yielded at least 2.5 million CDR3-containing paired-end reads. All of the RNA was converted into first-strand cDNA using the Mint cDNA synthesis kit, with a TRBC-specific oligonucleotide serving as the primer. After uracil-DNA glycosylase treatment, a first 18-cycle PCR used universal primers M1SS and BC2_uni_R on all cDNA. For the original study's pipeline: Normalization of each sample was performed by random selection of 1 million high-quality reads, each carrying a distinct molecular identifier. Reads sharing molecular identifiers were discarded rather than binned into consensus sequences. MiTCR, set to a Q25 quality threshold and the strictest error-elimination algorithm, was used for CDR3 identification, clonotype clustering and error correction. A nonparametric unseen species model with Euler transformation was used to estimate lower-bound total TCR beta diversity. The public sequencing data were trimmed at Q25 with fastp and processed into clonotypes with MiXCR by TCRdb, which kept only in-frame beta chains. For every CDR3 protein sequence, its rows merge into one entry that carries the most common genes and DNA. TCRdb's processing, not the authors' own work, is the source of the V and J calls. For this sample the table gives 700,000 to 800,000 distinct CDR3 sequences, of which roughly 41% were detected only once. 20% to 25% of the sample is in the top ten clones.

The roughly 37 donors, aged 6 to 90 years, were systemically healthy Caucasian individuals from Russia. Each donor gave 8 to 10 milliliters of peripheral blood, drawn into EDTA-treated Vacutainer tubes. PBMCs were isolated by Ficoll-Paque density-gradient centrifugation, with at least 6 million obtained per sample. Trizol reagent was used to extract total RNA from the PBMCs, yielding at least 6 micrograms per sample. The percentages of naive CD45RAhigh/CD27high T cells were determined by flow cytometry on a PBMC aliquot from every donor. Recombination joined TRBV20-1 with TRBJ2-5, with no confident D gene call. The sample was blood. This clonotype was obtained from a woman aged 55-75 years in good health. The bases read TGCAGTCCCAAGGCCCTTAATGAAGAGACCCAGTACTTC. Its protein product is CSPKALNEETQYF.